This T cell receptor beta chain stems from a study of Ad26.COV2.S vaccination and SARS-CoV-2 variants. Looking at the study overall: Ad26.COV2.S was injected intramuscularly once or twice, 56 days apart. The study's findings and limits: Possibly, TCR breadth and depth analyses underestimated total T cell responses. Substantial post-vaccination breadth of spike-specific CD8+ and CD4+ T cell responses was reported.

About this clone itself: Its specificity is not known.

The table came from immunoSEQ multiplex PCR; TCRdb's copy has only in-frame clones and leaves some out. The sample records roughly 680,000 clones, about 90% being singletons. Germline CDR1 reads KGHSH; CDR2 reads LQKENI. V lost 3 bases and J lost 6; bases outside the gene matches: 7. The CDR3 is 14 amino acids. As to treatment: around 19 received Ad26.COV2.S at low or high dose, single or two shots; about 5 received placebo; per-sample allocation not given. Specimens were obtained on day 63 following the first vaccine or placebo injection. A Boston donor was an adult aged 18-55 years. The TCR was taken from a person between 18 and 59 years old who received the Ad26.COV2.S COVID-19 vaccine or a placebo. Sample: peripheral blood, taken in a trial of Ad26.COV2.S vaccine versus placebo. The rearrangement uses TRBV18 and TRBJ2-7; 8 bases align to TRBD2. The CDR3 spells CASSPSGTSPEQYF. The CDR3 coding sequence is TGTGCCAGCTCACCTTCCGGGACTAGTCCCGAGCAGTACTTC.